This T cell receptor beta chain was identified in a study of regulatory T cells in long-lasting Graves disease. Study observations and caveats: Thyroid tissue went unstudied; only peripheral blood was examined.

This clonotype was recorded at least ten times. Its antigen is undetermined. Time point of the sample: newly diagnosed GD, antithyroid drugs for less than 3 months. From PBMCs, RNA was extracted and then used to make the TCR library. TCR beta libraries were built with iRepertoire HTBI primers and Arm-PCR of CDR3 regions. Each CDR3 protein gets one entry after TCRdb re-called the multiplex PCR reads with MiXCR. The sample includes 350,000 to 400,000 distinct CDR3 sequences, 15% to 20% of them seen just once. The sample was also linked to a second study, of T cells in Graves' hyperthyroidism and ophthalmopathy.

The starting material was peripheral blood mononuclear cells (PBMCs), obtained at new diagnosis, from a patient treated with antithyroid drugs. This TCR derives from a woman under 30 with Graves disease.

The CDR3 coding sequence is TGTGCCAGCAGCGGTAGTGGAGACAGTGTGGGGCGTAGGTACTTC. Its protein is CASSGSGDSVGRRYF. The rearrangement links TRBV9 to TRBJ2-7, with D possibly matching TRBD1 (5 bases). The V end was cut by 3 bases, the J end by 12 bases, with 25 bases between. Germline CDR1 reads SGDLS; CDR2 reads YYNGEE. The CDR3 covers 15 residues.